This entry is about one TCR beta chain. No cognate antigen has been identified for it. No base-level quality is on record; no much larger clone is a single base apart. The CDR3 regions of human TCRbeta chains were subjected to immunosequencing. In the authors' own workflow: TCRs in the repertoires were matched against a reference library of SARS-CoV-2-specific TCRs that had been generated with the MIRA antigen-specificity platform. Breadth meant the fraction of unique TCRs that were SARS-CoV-2-associated, whereas depth meant the fraction of total T cells that were SARS-CoV-2-associated. Using the MIRA data, each spike-specific TCR was mapped to the spike region that the TCR reacts to and placed in a CD4 or CD8 class. Log10-transformed breadth and depth values were compared by one-way ANOVA with Sidak's multiple comparisons tests. TCRdb provides this immuneACCESS table in a form limited to in-frame rearrangements. Some clones are lacking; in checked studies, under half of them reflect an unresolved V gene, and why the rest are absent is not known. The D gene and trimming were derived from the DNA, and the V and J assignments and clone size from that table. This sample comprises 90,000 to 150,000 clones, about 85% of them detected only once. The ten top clones hold over 5% of the sample.

Interpreted using the paper, the time point label stands for: baseline before first vaccination. Vaccinee samples were obtained from the UK trials COV001 and COV002, which included a single-blind randomized controlled phase 2/3 trial of AZD1222 (ChAdOx1 nCoV-19) in healthy adults. Trial participant PBMC samples were collected at day 0 and day 28 after the second dose for TCRbeta chain sequencing. This sample is drawn from a study of T cell responses to AZD1222 COVID-19 vaccine (dated by TCRdb to about 2021). Describing the broader study: AZD1222 recipients whose second dose came at about 4 weeks and those whose second dose came at about 12 weeks were combined into one group, since spike-specific TCR depth and breadth did not differ between the two schedules. A total of over 230 trial participants underwent TCR sequencing, of whom more than 200 had received two doses of AZD1222 and some 26 had received two doses of the MenACWY control vaccine. Trial participants were enrolled by age into subgroups of 18-55, 56-69 and 70-plus years, and 148, 28 and 57 TCR-sequenced participants, respectively, were included in these subgroups. Broader findings and caveats from the paper: Participants were mostly white British, with more females than males. The authors suggested clonal diversity may have been underestimated. In the small 56-69-year group, the increase in depth fell short of significance, most likely because of low power. Because no day 14 peak-response samples were available, repertoires were characterized only after the peak T cell response. Epitopes outside the regions mutated in the B.1.351 and B.1.1.7 variants were reportedly recognized by nearly half of the unique spike-specific TCRs. Conclusions about previously exposed vaccinees were limited because only six AZD1222 recipients were SARS-CoV-2 seropositive at baseline. CD4 TCRs associated with the vaccine covered the entire spike protein, and the dominant responses were in regions 160-218 and 743-854. After two AZD1222 doses, both the breadth and the depth of spike-specific TCRs were significantly higher than at day 0 and than in MenACWY recipients.

The source was peripheral blood, collected on day 0 of AZD1222 vaccination. This TCR came from an adult in good health.

The DNA sequence is given as TGTGCCATCAGTGACCGCCGACAGGGAATGAACACTGAAGCTTTCTTT. Protein translation: CAISDRRQGMNTEAFF. This chain joins TRBV10-3 to TRBJ1-1, with 7 central nucleotides matching TRBD1. The CDR3 goes from the cysteine to the phenylalanine over 16 residues. Of the read, only the CDR3 DNA is kept; its 48 bases are in frame from base 1. CDR1 and CDR2 were assigned from the germline V gene as ENHRY and SYGVKD. For this chain, trimming is 3 bases at the V end and 0 bases at the J end, and the number of junction bases without a gene match is 7.